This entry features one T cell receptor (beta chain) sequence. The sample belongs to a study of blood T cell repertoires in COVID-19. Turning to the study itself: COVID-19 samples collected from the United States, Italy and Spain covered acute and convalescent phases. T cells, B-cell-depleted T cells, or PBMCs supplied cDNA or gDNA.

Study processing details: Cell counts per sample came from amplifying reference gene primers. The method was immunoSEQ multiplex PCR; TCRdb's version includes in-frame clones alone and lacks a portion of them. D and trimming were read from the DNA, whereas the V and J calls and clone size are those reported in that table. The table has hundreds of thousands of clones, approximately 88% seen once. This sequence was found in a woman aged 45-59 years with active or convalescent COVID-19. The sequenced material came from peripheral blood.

The CDR3 nucleotides are TGTGCCAGCTCACCCCAGCCGCTAGCGGGAATCACAGATACGCAGTATTTT. Its protein product is CASSPQPLAGITDTQYF. This chain connects TRBV18 to TRBJ2-3; 9 bases map to TRBD2. This CDR3 spans 17 amino acids. The V and J ends lost 3 bases and 2 bases, in that order; junction bases with no gene match: 9. The germline V gene has CDR1 KGHSH and CDR2 LQKENI.